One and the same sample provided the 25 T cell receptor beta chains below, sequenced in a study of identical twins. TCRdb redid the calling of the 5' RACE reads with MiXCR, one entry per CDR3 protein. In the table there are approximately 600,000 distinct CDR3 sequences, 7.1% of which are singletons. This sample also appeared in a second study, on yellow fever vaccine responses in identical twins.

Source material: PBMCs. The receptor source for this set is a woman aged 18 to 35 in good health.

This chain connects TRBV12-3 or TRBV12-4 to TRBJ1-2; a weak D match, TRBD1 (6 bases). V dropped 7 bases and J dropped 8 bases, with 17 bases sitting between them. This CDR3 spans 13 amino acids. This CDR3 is CASTIDRRRGYTF. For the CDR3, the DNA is TGTGCCAGCACCATTGACAGGAGACGGGGCTACACCTTC.

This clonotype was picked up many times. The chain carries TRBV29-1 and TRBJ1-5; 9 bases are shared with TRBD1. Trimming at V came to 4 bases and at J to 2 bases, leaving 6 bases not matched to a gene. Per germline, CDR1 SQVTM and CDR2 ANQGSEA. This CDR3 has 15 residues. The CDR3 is CSVGGQGSGNQPQHF. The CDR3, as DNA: TGCAGCGTTGGGGGACAGGGATCGGGCAATCAGCCCCAGCATTTT.

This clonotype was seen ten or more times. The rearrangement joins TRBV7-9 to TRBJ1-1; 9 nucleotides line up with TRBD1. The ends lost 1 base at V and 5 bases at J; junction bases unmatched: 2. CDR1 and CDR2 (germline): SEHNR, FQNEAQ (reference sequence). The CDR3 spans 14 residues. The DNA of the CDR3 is TGTGCCAGCAGCTTAGGGGGACAGGGAACTGAAGCTTTCTTT. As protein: CASSLGGQGTEAFF.

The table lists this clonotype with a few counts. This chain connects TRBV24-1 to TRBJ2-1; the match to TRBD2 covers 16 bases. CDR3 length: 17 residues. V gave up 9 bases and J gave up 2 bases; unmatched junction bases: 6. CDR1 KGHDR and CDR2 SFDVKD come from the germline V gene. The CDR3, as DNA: TGTGCCACCGCCCCGGGACTAGCGGGAGGGCCCTACAATGAGCAGTTCTTC. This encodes CATAPGLAGGPYNEQFF.

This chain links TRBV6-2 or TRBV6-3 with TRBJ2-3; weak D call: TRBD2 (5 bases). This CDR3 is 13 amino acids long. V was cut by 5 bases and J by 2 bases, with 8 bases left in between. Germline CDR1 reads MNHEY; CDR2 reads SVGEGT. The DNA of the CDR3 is TGTGCCAGCAGTCCCCGGGACACAGATACGCAGTATTTT. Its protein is CASSPRDTDTQYF.

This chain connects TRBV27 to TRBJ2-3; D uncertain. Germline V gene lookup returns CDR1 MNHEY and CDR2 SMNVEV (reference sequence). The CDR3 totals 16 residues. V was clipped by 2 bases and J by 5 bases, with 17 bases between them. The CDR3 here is CASSLGVPITGDTQYF. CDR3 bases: TGTGCCAGCAGTTTAGGGGTCCCAATAACGGGAGATACGCAGTATTTT.

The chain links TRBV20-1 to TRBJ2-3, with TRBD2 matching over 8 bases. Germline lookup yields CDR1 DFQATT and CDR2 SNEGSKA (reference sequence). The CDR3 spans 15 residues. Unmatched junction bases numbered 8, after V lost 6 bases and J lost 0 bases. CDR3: CSAPIAGRSTDTQYF. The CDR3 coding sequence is TGCAGTGCACCTATAGCGGGAAGAAGCACAGATACGCAGTATTTT.

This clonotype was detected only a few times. The CDR3 region has the DNA TGTGCCAGCAGACAACAGGACACAGATACGCAGTATTTT. Its translation is CASRQQDTDTQYF. The chain couples TRBV7-2 to TRBJ2-3; perhaps TRBD1 as D (5 bases). The CDR3 has 13 residues. Germline V lookup: CDR1 SGHTA, CDR2 FQGNSA. Trimming stripped 6 bases from V and 2 bases from J, with 9 bases between.

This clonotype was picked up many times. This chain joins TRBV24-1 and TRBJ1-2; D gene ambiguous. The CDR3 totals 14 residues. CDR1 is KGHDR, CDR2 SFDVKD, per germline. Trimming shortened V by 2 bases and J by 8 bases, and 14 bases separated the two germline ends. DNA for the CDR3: TGTGCCACCAGTGATTCGGTCAGATCGACCGGCTACACCTTC. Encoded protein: CATSDSVRSTGYTF.

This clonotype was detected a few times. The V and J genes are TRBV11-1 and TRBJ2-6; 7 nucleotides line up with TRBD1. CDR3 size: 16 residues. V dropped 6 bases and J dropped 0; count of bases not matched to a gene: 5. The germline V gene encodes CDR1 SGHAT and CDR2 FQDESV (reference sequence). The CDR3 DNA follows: TGTGCCAGCAGGGGACAGTTAATCTCTGGGGCCAACGTCCTGACTTTC. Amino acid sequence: CASRGQLISGANVLTF.

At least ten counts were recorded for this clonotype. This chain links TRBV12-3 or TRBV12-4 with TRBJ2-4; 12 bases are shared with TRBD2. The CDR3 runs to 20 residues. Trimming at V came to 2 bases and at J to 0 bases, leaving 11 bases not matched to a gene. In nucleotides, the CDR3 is TGTGCCAGCAGTTTAATCGTCCTAGCGGGGGGGGACGTAGCCAAAAACATTCAGTACTTC. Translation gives CASSLIVLAGGDVAKNIQYF.

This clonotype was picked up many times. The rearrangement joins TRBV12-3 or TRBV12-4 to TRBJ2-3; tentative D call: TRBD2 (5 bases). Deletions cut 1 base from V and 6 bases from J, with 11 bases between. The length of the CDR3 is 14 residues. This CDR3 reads CASSLELDGDTQYF. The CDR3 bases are TGTGCCAGCAGTTTAGAACTAGATGGTGATACGCAGTATTTT.

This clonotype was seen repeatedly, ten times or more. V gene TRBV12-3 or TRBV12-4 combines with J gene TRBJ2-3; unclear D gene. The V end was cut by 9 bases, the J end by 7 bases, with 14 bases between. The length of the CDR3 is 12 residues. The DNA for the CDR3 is TGTGCCAGTCGATCCGGTGATTATACGCAGTATTTT. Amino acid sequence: CASRSGDYTQYF.

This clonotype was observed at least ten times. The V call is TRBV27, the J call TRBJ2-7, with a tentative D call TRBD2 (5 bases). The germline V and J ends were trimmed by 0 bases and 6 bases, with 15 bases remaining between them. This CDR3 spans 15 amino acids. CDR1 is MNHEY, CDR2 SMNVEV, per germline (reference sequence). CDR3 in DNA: TGTGCCAGCAGTTTATCAGCGGCAAATCTTGCCGAGCAGTACTTC. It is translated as CASSLSAANLAEQYF.

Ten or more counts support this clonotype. CDR3 residues: CASSLDRTSSGNTIYF. For the CDR3, the DNA is TGTGCCAGCAGCTTAGATAGGACAAGCTCTGGAAACACCATATATTTT. V gene TRBV7-8 combines with J gene TRBJ1-3, with a weak D call TRBD1 (5 bases). Between the trimmed V and J ends, which lost 1 base and 0 bases, there was a span of 10 bases. The CDR3 is 16 amino acids. Germline CDR1 SGHVS, CDR2 FQNEAQ.

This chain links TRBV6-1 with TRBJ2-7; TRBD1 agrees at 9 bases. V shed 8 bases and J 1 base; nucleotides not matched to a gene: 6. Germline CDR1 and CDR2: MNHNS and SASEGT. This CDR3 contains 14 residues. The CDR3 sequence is CASWGQGGSYEQYV. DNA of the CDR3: TGTGCCAGCTGGGGACAGGGAGGATCCTACGAGCAGTACGTC.

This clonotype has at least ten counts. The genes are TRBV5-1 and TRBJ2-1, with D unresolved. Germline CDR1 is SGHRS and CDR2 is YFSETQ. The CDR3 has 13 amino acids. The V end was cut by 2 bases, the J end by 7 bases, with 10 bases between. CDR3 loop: CASSFAMSNEQFF. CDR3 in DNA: TGCGCCAGCAGCTTCGCGATGTCAAATGAGCAGTTCTTC. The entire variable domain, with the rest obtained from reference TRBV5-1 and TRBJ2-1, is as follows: KAGVTQTPRYLIKTRGQQVTLSCSPISGHRSVSWYQQTPGQGLQFLFEYFSETQRNKGNFPGRFSGRQFSNSRSEMNVSTLELGDSALYLCASSFAMSNEQFFGPGTRLTVL.

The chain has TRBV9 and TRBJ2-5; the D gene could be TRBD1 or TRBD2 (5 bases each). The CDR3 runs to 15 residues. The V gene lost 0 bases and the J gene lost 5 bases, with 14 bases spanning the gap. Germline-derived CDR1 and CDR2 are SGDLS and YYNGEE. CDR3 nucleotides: TGTGCCAGCAGCGTAGACCCAGGGACGGGGGAGACCCAGTACTTC. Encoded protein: CASSVDPGTGETQYF.

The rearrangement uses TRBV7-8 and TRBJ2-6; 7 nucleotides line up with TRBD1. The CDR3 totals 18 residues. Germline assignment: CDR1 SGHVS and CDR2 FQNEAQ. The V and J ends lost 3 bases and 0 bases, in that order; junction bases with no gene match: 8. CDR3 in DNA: TGTGCCAGCAGCTTCGGTCGGGACAGAAGCTCTGGGGCCAACGTCCTGACTTTC. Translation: CASSFGRDRSSGANVLTF.

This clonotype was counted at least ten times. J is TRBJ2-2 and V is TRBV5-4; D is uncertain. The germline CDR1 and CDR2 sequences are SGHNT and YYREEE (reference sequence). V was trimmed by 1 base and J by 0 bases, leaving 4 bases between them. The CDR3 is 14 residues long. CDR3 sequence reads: CASSLQANTGELFF. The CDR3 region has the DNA TGTGCCAGCAGCTTGCAAGCGAACACCGGGGAGCTGTTTTTT.

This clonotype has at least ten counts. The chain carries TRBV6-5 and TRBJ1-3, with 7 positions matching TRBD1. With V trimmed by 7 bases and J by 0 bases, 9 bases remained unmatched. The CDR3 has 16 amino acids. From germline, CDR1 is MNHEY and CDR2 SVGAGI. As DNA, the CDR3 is TGTGCCAGCACCTACTCGGACAGGTCCTCTGGAAACACCATATATTTT. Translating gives CASTYSDRSSGNTIYF.

CDR3 amino acids: CASSEQGGTGYTF. In DNA form, the CDR3 reads TGTGCCAGTAGTGAACAGGGGGGTACTGGCTACACCTTC. The chain recombines TRBV19 with TRBJ1-2; 8 bases agree with TRBD1. Germline values: CDR1 LNHDA, CDR2 SQIVND (reference sequence). CDR3 length equals 13 residues. V lost 5 bases and J lost 7; bases outside the gene matches: 6.

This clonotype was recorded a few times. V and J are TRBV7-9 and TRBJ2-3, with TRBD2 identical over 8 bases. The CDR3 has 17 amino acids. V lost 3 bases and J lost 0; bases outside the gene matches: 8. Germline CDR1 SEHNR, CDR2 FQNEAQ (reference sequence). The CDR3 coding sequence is TGTGCCAGCAGCTTTGGGCGGGGGGCGACGAGCACAGATACGCAGTATTTT. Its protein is CASSFGRGATSTDTQYF.

CDR3 in amino acids: CSVVRTENTGELFF. The CDR3, as DNA: TGCAGCGTTGTTCGGACAGAGAACACCGGGGAGCTGTTTTTT. The chain couples TRBV29-1 to TRBJ2-2, with a weak D call TRBD1 (6 bases). CDR1 SQVTM and CDR2 ANQGSEA come from the germline V gene. The CDR3 runs to 14 residues. V was clipped by 4 bases and J by 1 base, with 10 bases between them.

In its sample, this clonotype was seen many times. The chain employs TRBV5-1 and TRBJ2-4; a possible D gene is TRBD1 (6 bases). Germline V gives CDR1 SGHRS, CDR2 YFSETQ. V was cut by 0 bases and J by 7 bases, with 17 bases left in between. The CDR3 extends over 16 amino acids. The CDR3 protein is CASSLGELTGYNIQYF. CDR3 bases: TGCGCCAGCAGCTTGGGGGAATTGACAGGTTACAACATTCAGTACTTC.